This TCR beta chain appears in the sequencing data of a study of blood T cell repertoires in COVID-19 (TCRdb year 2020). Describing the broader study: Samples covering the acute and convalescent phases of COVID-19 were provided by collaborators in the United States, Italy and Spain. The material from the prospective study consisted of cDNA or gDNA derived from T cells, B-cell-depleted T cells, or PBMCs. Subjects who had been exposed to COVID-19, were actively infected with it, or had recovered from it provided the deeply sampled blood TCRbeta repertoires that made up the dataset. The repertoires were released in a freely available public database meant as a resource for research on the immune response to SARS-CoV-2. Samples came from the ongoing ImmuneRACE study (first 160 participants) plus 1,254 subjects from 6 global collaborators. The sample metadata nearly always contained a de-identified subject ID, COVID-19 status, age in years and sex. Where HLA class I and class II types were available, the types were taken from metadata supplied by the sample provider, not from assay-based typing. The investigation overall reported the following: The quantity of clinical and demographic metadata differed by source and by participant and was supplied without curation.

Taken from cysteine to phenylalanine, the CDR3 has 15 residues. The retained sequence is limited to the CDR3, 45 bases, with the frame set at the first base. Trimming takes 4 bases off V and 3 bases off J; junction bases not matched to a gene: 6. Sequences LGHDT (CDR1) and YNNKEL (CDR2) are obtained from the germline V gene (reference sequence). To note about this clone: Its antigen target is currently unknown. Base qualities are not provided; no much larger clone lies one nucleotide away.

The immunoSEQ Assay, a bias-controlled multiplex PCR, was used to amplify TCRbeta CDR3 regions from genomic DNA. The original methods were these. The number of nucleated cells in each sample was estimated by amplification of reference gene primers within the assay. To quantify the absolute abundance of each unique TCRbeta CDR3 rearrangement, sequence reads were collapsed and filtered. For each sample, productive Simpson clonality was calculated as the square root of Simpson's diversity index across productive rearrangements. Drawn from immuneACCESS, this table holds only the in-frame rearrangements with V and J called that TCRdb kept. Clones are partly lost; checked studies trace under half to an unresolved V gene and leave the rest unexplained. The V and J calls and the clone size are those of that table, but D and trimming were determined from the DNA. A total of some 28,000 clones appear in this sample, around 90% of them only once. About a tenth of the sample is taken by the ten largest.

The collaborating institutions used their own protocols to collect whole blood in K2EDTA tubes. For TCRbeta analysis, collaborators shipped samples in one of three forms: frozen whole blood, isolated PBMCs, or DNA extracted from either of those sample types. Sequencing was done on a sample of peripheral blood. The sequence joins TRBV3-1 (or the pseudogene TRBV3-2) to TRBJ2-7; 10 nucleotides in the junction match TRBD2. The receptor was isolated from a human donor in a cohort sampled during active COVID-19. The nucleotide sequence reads TGTGCCAGCAGCCCCGCGTCTAGCGGGGGCTACGAGCAGTACTTC. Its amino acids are CASSPASSGGYEQYF.